Each of the 13 T cell receptor beta chains below was sequenced from the same sample in a study of neurological immune-mediated disorders. One entry per CDR3 protein results from TCRdb running MiXCR on the 5' RACE reads. Among 9,500 to 13,000 distinct CDR3 sequences listed, approximately 21% were seen once. Sequenced sample: CD8+ T cells from blood. Source of these receptors: a woman in her sixties with HTLV-1-associated myelopathy (HAM/TSP).

This clonotype has ten or more counts. The CDR3 DNA sequence: TGTGCCAGCAGCTCCGTCCATATAGGACTCCAAGGGGACAATGAGCAGTTCTTC. Residues: CASSSVHIGLQGDNEQFF. The rearrangement joins TRBV7-8 to TRBJ2-1, with D perhaps TRBD1 or TRBD2 (5 bases each). Trimming took 4 bases from V and 5 from J, leaving 24 bases between them. CDR3 size: 18 residues. The germline V gene has CDR1 SGHVS and CDR2 FQNEAQ.

This clonotype qualifies as medium-sized. The rearrangement uses TRBV5-5 and TRBJ2-2; weak D call: TRBD2 (5 bases). The germline CDR1 and CDR2 sequences are SGHKS and YYEKEE (reference sequence). V was shortened by 1 base and J by 3 bases, with 13 bases between the two germline ends. The CDR3 has 16 residues. The CDR3 DNA reads as TGTGCCAGCAGCTTGTCGTCGGGGAGATACACCGGGGAGCTGTTTTTT. Its protein is CASSLSSGRYTGELFF.

This clonotype has at least ten counts. The chain recombines TRBV6-6 with TRBJ1-2, with D unclear. V was pared by 8 bases and J by 4 bases, with 11 bases between. In germline, CDR1 is MNHNY, CDR2 SVGAGI (reference sequence). This CDR3 is built from 12 residues. CDR3 DNA: TGTGCCAGCGGACCCAGGCTCTATGGCTACACCTTC. Translated, it gives CASGPRLYGYTF.

By sample fraction, this clonotype is medium-sized. This chain uses TRBV20-1 with TRBJ1-1; TRBD1 matches 7 bases. The germline V gene has CDR1 DFQATT and CDR2 SNEGSKA (reference sequence). Trimming removed 8 bases from V and 0 bases from J; junction bases left unmatched: 6. The CDR3 has 13 residues. The CDR3 here is CSPEGQMNTEAFF. In DNA, the CDR3 is TGCAGTCCCGAGGGACAGATGAACACTGAAGCTTTCTTT.

This clonotype was observed many times. The rearrangement uses TRBV20-1 and TRBJ1-1; TRBD1 matches at 8 bases. The CDR3 consists of 13 residues. Per germline, CDR1 DFQATT and CDR2 SNEGSKA (reference sequence). The V and J ends lost 6 bases and 4 bases, in that order; junction bases with no gene match: 7. The CDR3: CSALTGVVTEAFF. CDR3 nucleotide sequence: TGCAGTGCCTTGACAGGGGTAGTCACTGAAGCTTTCTTT.

The table lists this clonotype with many counts. V is TRBV5-1 and J is TRBJ2-7; D is perhaps TRBD2 (5 bases). Germline V gives CDR1 SGHRS, CDR2 YFSETQ. CDR3 length: 14 residues. V dropped 4 bases and J dropped 3 bases, with 14 bases sitting between them. The CDR3 protein is CASSPDETNYEQYF. CDR3 DNA: TGCGCCAGCAGCCCAGATGAGACTAACTACGAGCAGTACTTC.

This chain uses TRBV30 with TRBJ1-2; D call uncertain. CDR3 length: 12 residues. Germline V CDR1 and CDR2: GTSNPN, SVGIG (reference sequence). V lost 5 bases and J 10 bases, leaving 17 bases between the germline ends. The CDR3 reads CAWALYSLVYTF. The CDR3 nucleotides are TGTGCCTGGGCCTTGTATTCGCTTGTCTACACCTTC. The full variable domain, its missing parts supplied by reference TRBV30 and TRBJ1-2, is SQTIHQWPATLVQPVGSPLSLECTVEGTSNPNLYWYRQAAGRGLQLLFYSVGIGQISSEVPQNLSASRPQDRQFILSSKKLLLSDSGFYLCAWALYSLVYTFGSGTRLTVV.

This clonotype was counted at least ten times. The junction departs from the called germline gene at one end, perhaps through a read error. The rearrangement uses TRBV20-1 and TRBJ1-2; D call uncertain. Germline CDR1 is DFQATT and CDR2 is SNEGSKA (reference sequence). The CDR3 covers 15 residues. The CDR3 loop is CSARELQLGNYGYTF. The CDR3 DNA follows: TGCAGTGCGAGAGAATTACAGTTGGGGAACTATGGCTACACCTTC.

This clonotype has more than one count but fewer than ten. The V and J genes are TRBV4-1 and TRBJ2-1, with 11 bases matching TRBD2. This CDR3 contains 17 residues. The ends lost 5 bases at V and 6 bases at J; junction bases unmatched: 12. From germline, CDR1 is MGHRA and CDR2 YSYEKL. CDR3: CASSASFSGGAANEQFF. The CDR3 region has the DNA TGCGCCAGCAGCGCCTCTTTTAGCGGGGGGGCGGCCAATGAGCAGTTCTTC.

This clonotype was counted many times. V and J are TRBV12-3 or TRBV12-4 and TRBJ2-2, with TRBD1 matching 7 bases. This CDR3 spans 14 amino acids. J gave up 6 bases and V 6 bases, and 7 bases lay outside the gene matches. The CDR3 sequence: CASSTLTGPGELFF. The CDR3 DNA follows: TGTGCCAGCAGCACGTTGACAGGGCCCGGGGAGCTGTTTTTT.

This clonotype was recorded many times. The chain carries TRBV20-1 and TRBJ2-7; D call uncertain. Trimming left V 0 bases short and J 5 bases short, with 11 bases between. The germline CDR1 and CDR2 sequences are DFQATT and SNEGSKA (reference sequence). This CDR3 spans 13 amino acids. The CDR3 protein is CSARDLYAHEQYF. The DNA of the CDR3 is TGCAGTGCTAGAGATTTGTATGCACACGAGCAGTACTTC.

The table lists this clonotype with many counts. The chain joins TRBV20-1 to TRBJ2-6, with D possibly being TRBD1 (5 bases). The V end lost 5 bases, the J end lost 2 bases, and 7 bases lay between the germline ends. This CDR3 comprises 13 residues. Germline V gene lookup returns CDR1 DFQATT and CDR2 SNEGSKA (reference sequence). The CDR3 sequence is CSAAGTGANVLTF. DNA for the CDR3: TGCAGTGCTGCAGGGACTGGGGCCAACGTCCTGACTTTC.

This clonotype appeared many times. The V gene is TRBV4-2, the J gene TRBJ2-7; D unclear. This CDR3 is 15 amino acids long. Germline CDR1 and CDR2: LGHNA and YNFKEQ. V lost 4 bases and J 5 bases, leaving 18 bases between the germline ends. The DNA for the CDR3 is TGTGCCAGCAGCCTCAGGACGGTGGCCCGAGACGAGCAGTACTTC. Protein product: CASSLRTVARDEQYF.